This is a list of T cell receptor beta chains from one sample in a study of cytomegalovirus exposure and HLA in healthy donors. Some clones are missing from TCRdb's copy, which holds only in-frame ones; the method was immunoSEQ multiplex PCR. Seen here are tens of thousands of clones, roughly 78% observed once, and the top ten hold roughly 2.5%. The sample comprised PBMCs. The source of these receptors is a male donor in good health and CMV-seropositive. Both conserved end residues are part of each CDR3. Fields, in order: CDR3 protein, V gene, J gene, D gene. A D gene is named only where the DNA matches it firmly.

CASSLVGGRRDEQFF	TRBV5-4	TRBJ2-1	.
CASSYYGRTMLAFF	TRBV6-5	TRBJ1-1	.
CASSRLASYNEQFF	TRBV28	TRBJ2-1	TRBD2
CASRPGQGAYGYTF	TRBV6-4	TRBJ1-2	TRBD1
CASTHRQGSGNGYTF	TRBV27	TRBJ1-2	TRBD1
CASNPGGSTEAFF	TRBV19	TRBJ1-1	TRBD1
CSVEGRLMNTEAFF	TRBV29-1	TRBJ1-1	.
CASSLVDGGTLNAFF	TRBV11-1	TRBJ1-1	.
CASSYSHGSGTGELFF	TRBV6-5	TRBJ2-2	.
CASSPRGGGLETQYF	TRBV9	TRBJ2-5	.